Listed below are T cell receptor beta chains from one sample, sequenced in a study of T cells after yellow fever vaccination. Each CDR3 protein is one row after TCRdb ran MiXCR on the 5' RACE reads. The sample consists of 550,000 to 750,000 distinct CDR3 sequences, approximately 12% of them appearing once. The specimen comprised PBMCs, sampled on the day of the yellow fever booster vaccination. The receptors shown here come from a man younger than 45 who received the YFV17D yellow fever vaccine. Both conserved end residues are part of each CDR3. Each record gives: J gene, D gene, clone size, V gene, CDR3 DNA, CDR3 protein. D genes are given only for firm matches. Some rows mark clone size as missing; the rest say once, few, many or name a class of expanded clone.

j_gene: TRBJ2-1
d_gene: -
abundance: few
v_gene: TRBV6-2/TRBV6-3
CDR3nt: TGTGCCAGCAGTGACGGAATACCCGATGAGCAGTTCTTC
CDR3aa: CASSDGIPDEQFF

j_gene: TRBJ2-3
d_gene: TRBD2
abundance: few
v_gene: TRBV7-9
CDR3nt: TGTGCCACGGCGCGGGCGGGGGCAGATACGCAGTATTTT
CDR3aa: CATARAGADTQYF

j_gene: TRBJ2-3
d_gene: -
abundance: few
v_gene: TRBV7-3
CDR3nt: TGTGCCAGCAGCTTAAGAGGCGGGTCGATAGATACGCAGTATTTT
CDR3aa: CASSLRGGSIDTQYF

j_gene: TRBJ2-2
d_gene: -
abundance: -
v_gene: TRBV9
CDR3nt: TGTACCAGCAGCGCCCGGCGGGAGAACACCGGGGAGCTGTTTTTT
CDR3aa: CTSSARRENTGELFF

j_gene: TRBJ1-2
d_gene: TRBD1
abundance: -
v_gene: TRBV4-1
CDR3nt: TGCGCCAGCAGCCAAAGGACAGGGGATGTTGATGGCTACACCTTC
CDR3aa: CASSQRTGDVDGYTF

j_gene: TRBJ2-1
d_gene: -
abundance: few
v_gene: TRBV6-5
CDR3nt: TGTGCCAGCAGTTATTCAGGACAGCCTCTGTTGGAGCAGTTCTTC
CDR3aa: CASSYSGQPLLEQFF

j_gene: TRBJ1-2
d_gene: -
abundance: -
v_gene: TRBV15
CDR3nt: TGTGCCACCAGCAGAGGTATAGGGAACTATGGCTACACCTTC
CDR3aa: CATSRGIGNYGYTF

j_gene: TRBJ1-6
d_gene: -
abundance: -
v_gene: TRBV11-1
CDR3nt: TGTGCCAGCAGCCCAGCCATAGGCAATTCACCCCTCCACTTT
CDR3aa: CASSPAIGNSPLHF

j_gene: TRBJ2-5
d_gene: -
abundance: -
v_gene: TRBV11-2
CDR3nt: TGTGCCAGCAGCCAGGGGACACGGGTAATGACCCAGTACTTC
CDR3aa: CASSQGTRVMTQYF

j_gene: TRBJ2-5
d_gene: -
abundance: few
v_gene: TRBV30
CDR3nt: TGTGCCGCCCGGAGGGGCAAGGCGGAGACCCAGTACTTC
CDR3aa: CAARRGKAETQYF

j_gene: TRBJ1-2
d_gene: -
abundance: few
v_gene: TRBV5-1
CDR3nt: TGCGCCAGCAGCCTCAGGGATCTCGGGAGCTACACCTTC
CDR3aa: CASSLRDLGSYTF

j_gene: TRBJ2-3
d_gene: TRBD2
abundance: few
v_gene: TRBV29-1
CDR3nt: TGCAGCGTTGGGACTAGCGGGAGTCAAGATACGCAGTATTTT
CDR3aa: CSVGTSGSQDTQYF

j_gene: TRBJ2-6
d_gene: -
abundance: few
v_gene: TRBV18
CDR3nt: TGTGCCAGCTCACCCCCACACTCTGGGGCCAACGTCCTGACTTTC
CDR3aa: CASSPPHSGANVLTF

j_gene: TRBJ2-1
d_gene: TRBD2
abundance: few
v_gene: TRBV7-2
CDR3nt: TGTGCCAGCAGCTTAGCCCGTAGCGGGGGATACAATGAGCAGTTCTTC
CDR3aa: CASSLARSGGYNEQFF

j_gene: TRBJ2-1
d_gene: -
abundance: -
v_gene: TRBV4-2
CDR3nt: TGTGCCAGCAGCCAGACCCAGTTAAACAATGAGCAGTTCTTC
CDR3aa: CASSQTQLNNEQFF

j_gene: TRBJ2-1
d_gene: TRBD1
abundance: -
v_gene: TRBV6-5
CDR3nt: TGTGCCAGCACTTTGTTCGCGACAGGGCTCAATGAGCAGTTCTTC
CDR3aa: CASTLFATGLNEQFF

j_gene: TRBJ2-3
d_gene: -
abundance: -
v_gene: TRBV5-5
CDR3nt: TGTGCCAGCAGCTGGGACTCTGCCACAGATACGCAGTATTTT
CDR3aa: CASSWDSATDTQYF

j_gene: TRBJ2-1
d_gene: -
abundance: -
v_gene: TRBV5-1
CDR3nt: TGCGCCAGCAGCTTCCTTGGTAAGGTCGATGAGCAGTTCTTC
CDR3aa: CASSFLGKVDEQFF

j_gene: TRBJ2-1
d_gene: -
abundance: -
v_gene: TRBV19
CDR3nt: TGTGCCAGTAGTATAGATCGTGGGACCTCCTACAATGAGCAGTTCTTC
CDR3aa: CASSIDRGTSYNEQFF